This TCR beta chain was obtained from a study of response to subunit inactivated influenza vaccine. TCRdb reprocessed the RT-PCR reads with MiXCR, giving one entry per CDR3 protein. The data contain approximately 530,000 distinct CDR3 sequences, approximately 12% of them singletons. Study conclusions and caveats: Authors suggested seasonal influenza vaccinations each recruit few new T cells.

This clonotype was found many times. Its specificity is unknown. Trimming cost V 5 bases and J 3 bases; bases outside gene matches: 6. Germline-derived CDR1 and CDR2 are LGHDT and YNNKEL (reference sequence). This CDR3 has 14 residues. This clonotype originated in a middle-aged man who received an inactivated influenza vaccine. Source: PBMCs from blood, taken roughly 46 days after vaccination. This chain joins TRBV3-1 and TRBJ2-7, with TRBD2 matching 8 bases. CDR3 amino acids: CASSSSGRVYEQYF. CDR3 nucleotide sequence: TGTGCCAGCAGCTCGAGCGGGAGAGTCTACGAGCAGTACTTC.